This TCR beta chain is drawn from a study of PD-L1 blockade in urothelial cancer. Study in general: It was around 2014 that patients started atezolizumab at 1,200 mg intravenously every 3 weeks.

Time point: pretreatment peripheral blood. The germline gives CDR1 GTSNPN, CDR2 SVGIG (reference sequence). This CDR3 spans 12 amino acids. The ends were cut back, 2 bases at V and 14 bases at J, with 13 bases in the middle. This clone was picked up a small number of times. Sequencing used immunoSEQ multiplex PCR; TCRdb keeps in-frame clones, though not all of them. The sample includes around 130,000 clones, roughly 80% of them seen just once. This specimen consisted of PBMCs, obtained around atezolizumab (anti-PD-L1) treatment. The chain combines TRBV30 with TRBJ1-6, with D unclear. This receptor was taken from a man in his fifties with urothelial cancer. Here the CDR3 reads CAWSFLGLALHF. The CDR3 nucleotides are TGTGCCTGGAGTTTTTTGGGCTTAGCCCTCCACTTT.